A selection of T cell receptor beta chains follows, all from one sample in a study of cytomegalovirus exposure and HLA in healthy donors. The method was immunoSEQ multiplex PCR; TCRdb's version includes in-frame clones alone and lacks a portion of them. The data show 250,000 to 350,000 clones, approximately 90% seen once. Sequencing was done on a sample of PBMCs. These TCRs come from a woman aged 30 to 39 in good health and CMV-seropositive. Each CDR3 is given without its conserved first and last residue. Fields, in order: clone size, J gene, V gene, CDR3 protein. Clone size appears in some rows only: once, few, many, or a class for an expanded clone.

>.|TRBJ2-7|TRBV19
ASSITSNNYEQY
>.|TRBJ2-7|TRBV5-1
ASSLRQGAFQYEQY
>.|TRBJ2-1|TRBV27
ASSLSQRGYYNEQF
>once|TRBJ2-1|TRBV30
AWSVTGSAEQF
>.|TRBJ2-5|TRBV29-1
SVDPSNSGRAIGETQY
>.|TRBJ1-3|TRBV5-1
ASSLATGDISGNTIY
>.|TRBJ1-5|TRBV18
ASSPYEKNQPQH
>.|TRBJ2-3|TRBV6-5
ASSYASGEFTDTQY
>.|TRBJ2-7|TRBV27
ASSLLSPGGTGGLGKQY
>once|TRBJ2-1|TRBV9
ASSVGGAGSYNEQF
>.|TRBJ1-2|TRBV5-4
AGGETGGASNYGYT
>.|TRBJ2-1|TRBV29-1
SVEGDRGYNEQF
>.|TRBJ2-2|TRBV12-5
ASGAGGTGELF
>.|TRBJ2-1|TRBV7-3
ASSLVLGAGVPREQF
>.|TRBJ2-7|TRBV4-3
ASSQDRTSEAYEQY
>few|TRBJ1-1|TRBV27
ASSPLLTGTTEAF
>.|TRBJ1-6|TRBV27
ASSLPGHHSPLH
>.|TRBJ1-4|TRBV27
ASSLSKGGATNEKLF
>.|TRBJ1-2|TRBV7-9
ASSSYVGPVGYT
>few|TRBJ2-7|TRBV5-6
ASSLALIDEQY
>.|TRBJ1-1|TRBV4-2
ASTTLGNTEAF
>.|TRBJ2-7|TRBV7-2
ASSLSPGIYEQY
>.|TRBJ1-2|TRBV28
ASSLLQGANYGYT
>.|TRBJ2-1|TRBV7-2
ASSLIGGEQF
>.|TRBJ1-2|TRBV4-1
ASSQTSVPRGYT
>once|TRBJ2-7|TRBV5-1
ASSRPPSYEQY
>.|TRBJ2-5|TRBV5-5
ASSRQGRIGETQY
>.|TRBJ2-7|TRBV15
ATSRDQGGLDEQY
>.|TRBJ1-1|TRBV7-9
ASSLYSGTGNTEAF
>.|TRBJ2-7|TRBV5-1
ASSVIAGGLSYEQY
>.|TRBJ2-5|TRBV6-5
ASSYSRGAFLETQY
>.|TRBJ2-5|TRBV27
ASSPYGTGVETQY
>.|TRBJ2-7|TRBV11-2
ASSLGSGPTYEQY
>.|TRBJ1-2|TRBV5-1
ASSGQGQYGYT
>.|TRBJ1-5|TRBV5-8
ASSLGTGGHNQPQH
>.|TRBJ2-7|TRBV13
ASSQGGNEQY
>.|TRBJ1-2|TRBV7-9
ASANANYGYT
>.|TRBJ1-5|TRBV23-1
ASSQSRGPNQPQH
>.|TRBJ2-7|TRBV28
ASNDYGTGNWYEQY
>.|TRBJ1-1|TRBV18
ASSPTGSEAF
>.|TRBJ2-4|TRBV5-6
ASSDYAGVAKNIQY
>.|TRBJ2-3|TRBV5-1
ASSLGQGGSDTQY
>few|TRBJ2-1|TRBV27
ASKPQGPSSYNEQF
>few|TRBJ1-2|TRBV9
ASSARDRVNGYT
>.|TRBJ1-2|TRBV6-5
ASSPGQGARGYT
>.|TRBJ2-7|TRBV6-5
ASRAGTGYEQY
>.|TRBJ1-1|TRBV20-1
SAMGNTEAF
>.|TRBJ2-2|TRBV29-1
SVPPDLRGHGELF
>few|TRBJ2-2|TRBV6-5
ASSYVVQGVTGELF
>.|TRBJ1-1|TRBV6-5
ASSPDRGDTEAF
>once|TRBJ2-3|TRBV5-1
ASSLSVSSGVAADTQY
>.|TRBJ2-7|TRBV5-4
ASSPAVVSYEQY
>.|TRBJ2-5|TRBV4-2
ASSQTRTSRGETQY